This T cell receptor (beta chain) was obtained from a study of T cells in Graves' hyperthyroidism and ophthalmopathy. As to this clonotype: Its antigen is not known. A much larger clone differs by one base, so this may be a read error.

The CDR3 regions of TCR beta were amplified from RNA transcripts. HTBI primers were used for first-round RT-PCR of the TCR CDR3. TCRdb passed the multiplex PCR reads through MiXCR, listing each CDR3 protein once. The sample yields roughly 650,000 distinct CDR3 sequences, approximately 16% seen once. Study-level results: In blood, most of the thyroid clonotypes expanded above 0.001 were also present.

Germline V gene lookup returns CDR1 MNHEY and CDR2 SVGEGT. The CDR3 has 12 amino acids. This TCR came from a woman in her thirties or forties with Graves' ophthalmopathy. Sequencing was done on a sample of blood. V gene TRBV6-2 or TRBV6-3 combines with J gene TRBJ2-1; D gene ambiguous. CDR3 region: CTSSSQSNEQFF. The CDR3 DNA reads TGTACCAGCAGTTCCCAGAGTAATGAGCAGTTCTTC.